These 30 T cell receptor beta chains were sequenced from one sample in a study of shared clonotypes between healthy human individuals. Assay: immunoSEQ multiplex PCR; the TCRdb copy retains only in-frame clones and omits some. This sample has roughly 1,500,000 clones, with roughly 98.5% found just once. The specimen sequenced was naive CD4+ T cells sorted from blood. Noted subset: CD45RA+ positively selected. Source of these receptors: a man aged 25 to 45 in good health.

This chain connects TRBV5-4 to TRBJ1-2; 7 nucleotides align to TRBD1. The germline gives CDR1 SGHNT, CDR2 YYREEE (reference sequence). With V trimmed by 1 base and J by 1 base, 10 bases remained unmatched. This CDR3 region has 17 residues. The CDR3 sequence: CASSLMGEGGFNYGYTF. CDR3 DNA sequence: TGTGCCAGCAGCTTGATGGGGGAAGGGGGCTTTAACTATGGCTACACCTTC. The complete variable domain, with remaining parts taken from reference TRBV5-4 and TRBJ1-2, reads ETGVTQSPTHLIKTRGQQVTLRCSSQSGHNTVSWYQQALGQGPQFIFQYYREEENGRGNFPPRFSGLQFPNYSSELNVNALELDDSALYLCASSLMGEGGFNYGYTFGSGTRLTVV.

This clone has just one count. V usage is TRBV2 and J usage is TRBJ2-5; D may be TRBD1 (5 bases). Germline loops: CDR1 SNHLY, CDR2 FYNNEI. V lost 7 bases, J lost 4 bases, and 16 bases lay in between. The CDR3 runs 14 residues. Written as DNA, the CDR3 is TGTGCCAGCAATCAGGGTTTCGCCCGAGAGACCCAGTACTTC. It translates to CASNQGFARETQYF.

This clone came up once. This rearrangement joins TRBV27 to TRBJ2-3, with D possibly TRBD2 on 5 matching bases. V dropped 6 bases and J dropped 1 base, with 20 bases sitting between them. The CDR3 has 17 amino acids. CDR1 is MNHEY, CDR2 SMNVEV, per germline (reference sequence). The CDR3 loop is CASRFKGEGGRTDTQYF. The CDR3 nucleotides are TGTGCCAGCAGATTCAAAGGCGAGGGCGGCCGCACAGATACGCAGTATTTT.

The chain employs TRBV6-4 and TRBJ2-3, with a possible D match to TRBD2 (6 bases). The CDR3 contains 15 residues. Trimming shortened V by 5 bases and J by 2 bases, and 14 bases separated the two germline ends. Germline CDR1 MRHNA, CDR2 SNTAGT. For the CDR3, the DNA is TGTGCCAGCAGTCCGAGGCGGGACTCCACAGATACGCAGTATTTT. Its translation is CASSPRRDSTDTQYF.

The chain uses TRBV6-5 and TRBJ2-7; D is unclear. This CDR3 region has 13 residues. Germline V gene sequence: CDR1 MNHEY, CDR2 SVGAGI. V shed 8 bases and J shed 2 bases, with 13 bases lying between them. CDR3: CASARAPPYEQYF. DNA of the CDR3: TGTGCCAGCGCCCGGGCCCCGCCCTACGAGCAGTACTTC.

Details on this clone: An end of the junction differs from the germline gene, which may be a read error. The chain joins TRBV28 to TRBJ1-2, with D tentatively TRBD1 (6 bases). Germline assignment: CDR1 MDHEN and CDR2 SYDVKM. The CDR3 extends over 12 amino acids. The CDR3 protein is CASSLQGSGCTF. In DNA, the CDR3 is TGTGCCAGCAGTTTACAGGGGAGTGGCTGCACCTTC.

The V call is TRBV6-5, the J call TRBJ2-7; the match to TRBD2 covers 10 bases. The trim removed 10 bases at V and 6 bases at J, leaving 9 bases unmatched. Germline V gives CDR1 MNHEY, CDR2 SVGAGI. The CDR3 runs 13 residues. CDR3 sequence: CATKGLAISEQYF. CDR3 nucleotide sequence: TGTGCCACCAAGGGACTAGCGATTTCCGAGCAGTACTTC.

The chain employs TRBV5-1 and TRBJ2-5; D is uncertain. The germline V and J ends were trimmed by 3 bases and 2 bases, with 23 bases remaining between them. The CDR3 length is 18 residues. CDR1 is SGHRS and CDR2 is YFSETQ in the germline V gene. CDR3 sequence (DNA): TGCGCCAGCAGCTCAACGATTAACCCTTCCGGAAAACAAGAGACCCAGTACTTC. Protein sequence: CASSSTINPSGKQETQYF.

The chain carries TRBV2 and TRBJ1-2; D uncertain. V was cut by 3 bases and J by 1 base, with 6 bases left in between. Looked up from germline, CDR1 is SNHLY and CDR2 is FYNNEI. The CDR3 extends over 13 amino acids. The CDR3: CASSETINYGYTF. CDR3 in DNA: TGTGCCAGCAGTGAGACTATTAACTATGGCTACACCTTC.

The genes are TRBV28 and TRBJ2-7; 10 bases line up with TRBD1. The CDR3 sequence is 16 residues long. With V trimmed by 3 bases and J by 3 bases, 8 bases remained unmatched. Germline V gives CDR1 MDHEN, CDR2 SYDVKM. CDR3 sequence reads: CASSLPTGGIGYEQYF. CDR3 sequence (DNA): TGTGCCAGCAGTTTGCCGACAGGGGGCATAGGCTACGAGCAGTACTTC.

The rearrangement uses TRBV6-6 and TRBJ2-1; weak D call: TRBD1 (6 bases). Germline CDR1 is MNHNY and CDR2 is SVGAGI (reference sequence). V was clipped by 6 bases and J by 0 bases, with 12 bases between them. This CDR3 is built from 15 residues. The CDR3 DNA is TGTGCCAGCAGAATAGCAGGGGCCTCCTACAATGAGCAGTTCTTC. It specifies CASRIAGASYNEQFF.

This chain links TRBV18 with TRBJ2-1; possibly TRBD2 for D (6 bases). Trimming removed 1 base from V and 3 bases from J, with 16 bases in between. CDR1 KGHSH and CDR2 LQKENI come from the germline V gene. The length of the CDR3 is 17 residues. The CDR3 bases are TGTGCCAGCTCACCACGAGGGACTTCGAATAACTACAATGAGCAGTTCTTC. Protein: CASSPRGTSNNYNEQFF.

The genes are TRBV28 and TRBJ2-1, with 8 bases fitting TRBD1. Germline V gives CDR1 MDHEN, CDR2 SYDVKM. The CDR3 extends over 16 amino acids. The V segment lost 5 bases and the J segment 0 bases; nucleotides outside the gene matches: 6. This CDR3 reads CASSGGQAPSYNEQFF. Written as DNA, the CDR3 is TGTGCCAGCAGTGGGGGACAGGCCCCCTCCTACAATGAGCAGTTCTTC.

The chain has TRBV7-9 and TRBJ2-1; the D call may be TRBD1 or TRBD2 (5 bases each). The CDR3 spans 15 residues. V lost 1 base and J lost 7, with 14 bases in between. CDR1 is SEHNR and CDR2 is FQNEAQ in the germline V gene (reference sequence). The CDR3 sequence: CASSLGGERLNEQFF. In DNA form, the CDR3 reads TGTGCCAGCAGCTTAGGAGGGGAAAGATTGAATGAGCAGTTCTTC.

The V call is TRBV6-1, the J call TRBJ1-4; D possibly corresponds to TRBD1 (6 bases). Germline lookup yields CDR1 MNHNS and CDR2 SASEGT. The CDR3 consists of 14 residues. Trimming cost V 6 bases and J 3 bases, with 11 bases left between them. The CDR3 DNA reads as TGTGCCAGCAGCCGGGACATAGCTAATGAAAAACTGTTTTTT. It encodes CASSRDIANEKLFF.

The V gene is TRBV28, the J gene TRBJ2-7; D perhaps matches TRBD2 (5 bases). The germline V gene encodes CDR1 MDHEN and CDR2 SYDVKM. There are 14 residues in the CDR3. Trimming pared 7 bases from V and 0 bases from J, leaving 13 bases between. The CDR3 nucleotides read TGTGCCAGCATTCCGGGATCCGTCTCCTACGAGCAGTACTTC. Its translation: CASIPGSVSYEQYF.

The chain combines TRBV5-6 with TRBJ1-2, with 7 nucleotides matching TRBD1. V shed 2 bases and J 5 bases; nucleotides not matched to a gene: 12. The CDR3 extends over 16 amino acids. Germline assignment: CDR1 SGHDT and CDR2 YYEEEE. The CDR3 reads CASSLVAPGQKYGYTF. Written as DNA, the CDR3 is TGTGCCAGCAGCTTAGTTGCCCCGGGACAGAAATATGGCTACACCTTC.

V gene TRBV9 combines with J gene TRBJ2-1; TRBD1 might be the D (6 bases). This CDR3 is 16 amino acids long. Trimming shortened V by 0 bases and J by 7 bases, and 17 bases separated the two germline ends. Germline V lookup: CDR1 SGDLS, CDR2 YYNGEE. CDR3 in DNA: TGTGCCAGCAGCGTAGCAGGTGCGCTCCAGGGGAATGAGCAGTTCTTC. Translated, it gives CASSVAGALQGNEQFF.

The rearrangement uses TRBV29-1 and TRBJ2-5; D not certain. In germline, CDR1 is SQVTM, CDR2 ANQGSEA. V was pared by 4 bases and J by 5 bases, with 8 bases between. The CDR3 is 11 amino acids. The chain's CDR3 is CSVVPRETQYF. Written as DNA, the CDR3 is TGCAGCGTTGTTCCCCGGGAGACCCAGTACTTC.

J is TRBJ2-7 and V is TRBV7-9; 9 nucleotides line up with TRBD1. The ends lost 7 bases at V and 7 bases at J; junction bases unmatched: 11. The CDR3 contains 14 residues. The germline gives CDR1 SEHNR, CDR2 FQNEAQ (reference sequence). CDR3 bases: TGTGCCAGCACCCCCCGGACAGGGGTCGGGGAGCAGTACTTC. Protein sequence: CASTPRTGVGEQYF. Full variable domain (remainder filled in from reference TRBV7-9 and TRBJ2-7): DTGVSQNPRHKITKRGQNVTFRCDPISEHNRLYWYRQTLGQGPEFLTYFQNEAQLEKSRLLSDRFSAERPKGSFSTLEIQRTEQGDSAMYLCASTPRTGVGEQYFGPGTRLTVT.

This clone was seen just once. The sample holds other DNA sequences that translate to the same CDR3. The CDR3 spells CASSLEGYTGELFF. The CDR3 DNA reads TGCGCCAGCAGCTTGGAAGGTTACACCGGGGAGCTGTTTTTT. J is TRBJ2-2 and V is TRBV5-1; D unclear. The CDR3 runs to 14 residues. V lost 0 bases, J lost 3 bases, and 6 bases lay in between. CDR1 and CDR2 from the germline V gene are SGHRS and YFSETQ.

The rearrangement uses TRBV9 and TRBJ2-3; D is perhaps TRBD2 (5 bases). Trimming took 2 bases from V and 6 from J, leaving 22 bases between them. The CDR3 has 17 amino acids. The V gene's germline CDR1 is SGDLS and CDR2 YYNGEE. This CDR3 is CASSVTPFTGREDTQYF. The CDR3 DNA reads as TGTGCCAGCAGCGTCACGCCATTTACGGGAAGAGAGGATACGCAGTATTTT. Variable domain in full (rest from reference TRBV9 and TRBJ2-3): DSGVTQTPKHLITATGQRVTLRCSPRSGDLSVYWYQQSLDQGLQFLIQYYNGEERAKGNILERFSAQQFPDLHSELNLSSLELGDSALYFCASSVTPFTGREDTQYFGPGTRLTVL.

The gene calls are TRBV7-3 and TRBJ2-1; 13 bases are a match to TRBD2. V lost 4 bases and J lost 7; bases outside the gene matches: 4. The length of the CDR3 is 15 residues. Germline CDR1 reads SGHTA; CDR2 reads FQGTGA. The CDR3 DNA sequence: TGTGCCAGCAGCTCCGGGACTAGCGGGATAAATGAGCAGTTCTTC. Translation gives CASSSGTSGINEQFF. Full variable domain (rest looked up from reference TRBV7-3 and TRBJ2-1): GAGVSQTPSNKVTEKGKYVELRCDPISGHTALYWYRQSLGQGPEFLIYFQGTGAADDSGLPNDRFFAVRPEGSVSTLKIQRTERGDSAVYLCASSSGTSGINEQFFGPGTRLTVL.

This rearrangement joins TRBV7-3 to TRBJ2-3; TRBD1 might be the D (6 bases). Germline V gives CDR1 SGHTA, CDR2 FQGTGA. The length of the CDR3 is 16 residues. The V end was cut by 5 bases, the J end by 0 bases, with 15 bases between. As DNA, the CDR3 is TGTGCCAGCAGCGTGGGGCGGACAGCTAGCACAGATACGCAGTATTTT. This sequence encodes CASSVGRTASTDTQYF.

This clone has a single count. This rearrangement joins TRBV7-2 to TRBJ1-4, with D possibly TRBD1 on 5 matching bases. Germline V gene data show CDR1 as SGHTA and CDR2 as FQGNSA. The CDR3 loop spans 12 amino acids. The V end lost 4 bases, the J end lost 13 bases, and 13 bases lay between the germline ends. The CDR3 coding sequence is TGTGCCAGCAGCTGGGGCCCGGTCGGACTGTTTTTT. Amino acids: CASSWGPVGLFF.

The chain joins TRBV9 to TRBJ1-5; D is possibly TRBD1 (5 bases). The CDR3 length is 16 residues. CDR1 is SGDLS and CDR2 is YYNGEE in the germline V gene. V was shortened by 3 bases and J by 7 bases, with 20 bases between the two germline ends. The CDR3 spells CASSATGTALGQPQHF. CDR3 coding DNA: TGTGCCAGCAGCGCCACCGGGACCGCCCTCGGACAGCCCCAGCATTTT.

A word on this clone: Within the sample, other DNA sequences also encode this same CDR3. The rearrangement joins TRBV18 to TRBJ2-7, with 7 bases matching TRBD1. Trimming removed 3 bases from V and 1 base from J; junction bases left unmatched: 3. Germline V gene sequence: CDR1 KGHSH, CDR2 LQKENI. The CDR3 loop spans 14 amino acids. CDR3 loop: CASSPRDSSYEQYF. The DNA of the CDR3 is TGTGCCAGCTCACCTCGGGACAGTTCCTACGAGCAGTACTTC.

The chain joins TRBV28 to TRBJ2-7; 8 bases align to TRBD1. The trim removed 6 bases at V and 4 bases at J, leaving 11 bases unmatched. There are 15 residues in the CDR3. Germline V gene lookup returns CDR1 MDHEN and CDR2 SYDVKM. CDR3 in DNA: TGTGCCAGCAGCTCCAATCAGGGGGCGGCTTACGAGCAGTACTTC. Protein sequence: CASSSNQGAAYEQYF. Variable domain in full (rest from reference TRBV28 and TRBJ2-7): DVKVTQSSRYLVKRTGEKVFLECVQDMDHENMFWYRQDPGLGLRLIYFSYDVKMKEKGDIPEGYSVSREKKERFSLILESASTNQTSMYLCASSSNQGAAYEQYFGPGTRLTVT.

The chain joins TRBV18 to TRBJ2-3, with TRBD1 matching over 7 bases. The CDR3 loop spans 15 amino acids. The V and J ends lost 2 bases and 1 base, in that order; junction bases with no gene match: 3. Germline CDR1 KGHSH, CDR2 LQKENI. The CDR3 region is CASSPTGVRTDTQYF. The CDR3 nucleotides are TGTGCCAGCTCACCAACAGGGGTTCGCACAGATACGCAGTATTTT.

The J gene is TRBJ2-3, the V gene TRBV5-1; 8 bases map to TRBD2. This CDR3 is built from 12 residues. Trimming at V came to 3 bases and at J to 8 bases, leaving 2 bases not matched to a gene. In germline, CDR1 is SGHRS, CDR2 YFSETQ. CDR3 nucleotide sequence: TGCGCCAGCAGCTCGCTAGCGGGTACGCAGTATTTT. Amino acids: CASSSLAGTQYF. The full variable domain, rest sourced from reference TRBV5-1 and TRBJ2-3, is KAGVTQTPRYLIKTRGQQVTLSCSPISGHRSVSWYQQTPGQGLQFLFEYFSETQRNKGNFPGRFSGRQFSNSRSEMNVSTLELGDSALYLCASSSLAGTQYFGPGTRLTVL.